This is a list of T cell receptor beta chains from one sample in a study of blood T cell repertoires in COVID-19. Repertoires were generated with immunoSEQ multiplex PCR, while TCRdb's copy carries only in-frame clones and drops some. The sample shows some 400,000 clones, 85% to 90% of them seen only once. The sample comprised peripheral blood. These receptors were taken from a man aged 18 to 29 with active or convalescent COVID-19. Each CDR3 is given with its conserved first and last residue. A D gene is named only where the DNA matches it firmly. Rows give clone size only sometimes, using once, few, many, or a class for an expanded clone.

TRBV9	TRBJ2-1	.	.	TGTGCCAGCAGCGTAAGCGGCGGGACCTCTTACAATGAGCAGTTCTTC	CASSVSGGTSYNEQFF
TRBV28	TRBJ1-3	TRBD1	.	TGTGCCAGCAGTCGGGGACAGGGGGCATACGGAACTGGAAACACCATATATTTT	CASSRGQGAYGTGNTIYF
TRBV28	TRBJ2-1	TRBD2	once	TGTGCCAGCAGTCTCTCCTCGTTAGCGGGGGCTTCCTACAATGAGCAGTTCTTC	CASSLSSLAGASYNEQFF
TRBV7-9	TRBJ2-3	.	.	TGTGCCAGCAGCTTAGGAGACAGCGGGTACACAGATACGCAGTATTTT	CASSLGDSGYTDTQYF
TRBV25-1	TRBJ2-6	.	.	TGTGCCAGCAGTGGTGGGGCCAACGTGCTGACTTTC	CASSGGANVLTF
TRBV5-4	TRBJ1-2	.	.	TGTGCCAGCAGCTTGCCGGACACCTCTAACTATGGCTACACCTTC	CASSLPDTSNYGYTF
TRBV6-2/TRBV6-3	TRBJ2-7	TRBD1	.	TGTGCCAGCAGTTACAGGGGGCGAAGCTATGAGCAGTACTTC	CASSYRGRSYEQYF
TRBV11-2	TRBJ2-5	TRBD2	.	TGTGCCAGCAGCTTAGAATCTCGCCTGGGCGGGGGGGCAGAGACCCAGTACTTC	CASSLESRLGGGAETQYF
TRBV18	TRBJ2-7	.	.	TGTGCCAGCTCACCGGAGGTCGTTCCAGGGGACGAGCAGTACTTC	CASSPEVVPGDEQYF
TRBV28	TRBJ2-5	TRBD2	once	TGTGCCAGCAGTTCTCTAGCGGGGGGCGGGGAGACCCAGTACTTC	CASSSLAGGGETQYF
TRBV5-1	TRBJ2-7	.	few	TGCGCCTCCCGAGGAGTCTACGAGCAGTACTTC	CASRGVYEQYF
TRBV9	TRBJ2-3	.	.	TGTGCCAGCAGCGTAGACGACAGGAAACCTAGCACAGATACGCAGTATTTT	CASSVDDRKPSTDTQYF
TRBV9	TRBJ2-1	TRBD2	.	TGTGCCAGCAGCGCATACACTAGCGGGAGGCTTGATGAGCAGTTCTTC	CASSAYTSGRLDEQFF
TRBV6-5	TRBJ1-2	TRBD1	.	TGTGCCAGCAGTTCACAGGGGAAAGGCTACACCTTC	CASSSQGKGYTF
TRBV19	TRBJ2-7	.	once	TGTGCCAGTAGTATAGTCCGGGGGACGGCCTACGAGCAGTACTTC	CASSIVRGTAYEQYF